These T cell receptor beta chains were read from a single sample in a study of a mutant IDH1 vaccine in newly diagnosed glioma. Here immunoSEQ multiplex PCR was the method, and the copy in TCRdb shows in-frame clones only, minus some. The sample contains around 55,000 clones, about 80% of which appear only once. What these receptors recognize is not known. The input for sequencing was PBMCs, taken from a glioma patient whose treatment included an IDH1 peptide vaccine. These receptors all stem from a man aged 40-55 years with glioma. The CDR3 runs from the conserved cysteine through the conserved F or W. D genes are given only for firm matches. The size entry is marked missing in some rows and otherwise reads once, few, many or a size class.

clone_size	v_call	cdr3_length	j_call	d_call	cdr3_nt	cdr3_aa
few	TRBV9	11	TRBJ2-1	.	TGTGCCAGCAGCGTCTCAGGGGCGCAGTTCTTC	CASSVSGAQFF
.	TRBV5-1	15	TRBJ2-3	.	TGCGCCAGCAGCCCCTCGGCAGGGGGCACAGATACGCAGTATTTT	CASSPSAGGTDTQYF
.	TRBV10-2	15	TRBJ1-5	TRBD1	TGCGCCAGCAGCCTCGGGACAGGGACGGCTCAGCCCCAGCATTTT	CASSLGTGTAQPQHF
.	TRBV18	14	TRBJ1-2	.	TGTGCCAGCTCACCACCGGCCAGGGGTTATGGCTACACCTTC	CASSPPARGYGYTF
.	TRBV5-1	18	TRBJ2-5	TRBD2	TGCGCCAGCAGCTTGGGACTAGCGGGGCGAAGGTACCAAGAGACCCAGTACTTC	CASSLGLAGRRYQETQYF
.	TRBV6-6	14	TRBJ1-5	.	TGTGCCAGCAGCGGGGTAGGGAGCAATCAGCCCCAGCATTTT	CASSGVGSNQPQHF
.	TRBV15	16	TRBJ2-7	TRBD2	TGTGCCACCAGCAGAGCCCCTGGGGGGGGAAGGGACGAGCAGTACTTC	CATSRAPGGGRDEQYF
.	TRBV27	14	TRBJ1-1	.	TGTGCCAGCAGTTTAACCTCCCGTGGGACTGAAGCTTTCTTT	CASSLTSRGTEAFF
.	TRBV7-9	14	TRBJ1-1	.	TGTGCCAGCAGCTCTTATGAGGGGAGTTTGTGGGCTTTCTTT	CASSSYEGSLWAFF
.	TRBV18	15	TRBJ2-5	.	TGTGCCAGCTCACCACCTCTGGGGTTGTTGGAGACCCAGTACTTC	CASSPPLGLLETQYF
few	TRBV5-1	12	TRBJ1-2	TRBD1	TGCGCCAGCAGCCAGGGACAGCATGGCTACACCTTC	CASSQGQHGYTF
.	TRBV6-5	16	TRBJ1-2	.	TGTGCCAGCAGTTCACTACTCGGACAGATTAACTATGGCTACACCTTC	CASSSLLGQINYGYTF
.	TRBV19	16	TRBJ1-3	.	TGTGCCAGTCGGCCCGAGGGAAAAGGGTCAGGAAACACCATATATTTT	CASRPEGKGSGNTIYF
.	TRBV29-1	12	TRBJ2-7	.	TGCAGCGTTGACATCCGGGGTCGCGAGCAGTACTTC	CSVDIRGREQYF
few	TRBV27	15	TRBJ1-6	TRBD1	TGTGCCAGCAGTTTCCGACAGGGAAGGAATTCACCCCTCCACTTT	CASSFRQGRNSPLHF
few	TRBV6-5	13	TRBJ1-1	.	TGTGCCAGCACACAGGGTTTGGGCACTGAAGCTTTCTTT	CASTQGLGTEAFF
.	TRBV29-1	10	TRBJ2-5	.	TGCAGCGTTCAGGGGGAGACCCAGTACTTC	CSVQGETQYF
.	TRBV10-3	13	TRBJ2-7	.	TGTGCCATCGGTTCAGGTAAAGATTACGAGCAGTACTTC	CAIGSGKDYEQYF
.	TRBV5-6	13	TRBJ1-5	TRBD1	TGTGCCAGCAGCTGGGACAGGGTCGGGCCCCAGCATTTT	CASSWDRVGPQHF
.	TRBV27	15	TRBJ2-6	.	TGTGCCAGCAGTTCCCTGGGGTCTGGGGCCAACGTCCTGACTTTC	CASSSLGSGANVLTF
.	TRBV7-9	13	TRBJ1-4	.	TGTGCCAGCAGCCTGACAGCCGTGGAAAAACTGTTTTTT	CASSLTAVEKLFF
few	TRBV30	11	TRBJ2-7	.	TGTGCCTGGAGTGTACATTACGAGCAGTACTTC	CAWSVHYEQYF
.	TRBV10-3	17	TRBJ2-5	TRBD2	TGTGCCATCAGTGACCCAGCGGGGCGAACTCCCAGGGAGACCCAGTACTTC	CAISDPAGRTPRETQYF
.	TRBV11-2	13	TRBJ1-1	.	TGTGCCAGCAGCTCCCACCCCGAGGGTGAAGCTTTCTTT	CASSSHPEGEAFF
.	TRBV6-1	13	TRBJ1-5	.	TGTGCCAGCAGTGGACAGATCAATCAGCCCCAGCATTTT	CASSGQINQPQHF
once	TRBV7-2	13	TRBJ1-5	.	TGTGCCAGCAGCGCCGTATTACGTGGGCCCCAGCATTTT	CASSAVLRGPQHF
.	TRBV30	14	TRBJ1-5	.	TGTGCCTGGGGGGGAAGATATAGCAATCAGCCCCAGCATTTT	CAWGGRYSNQPQHF
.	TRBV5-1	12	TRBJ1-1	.	TGCGCCAGCAGCTCGATAGTGGGTGAAGCTTTCTTT	CASSSIVGEAFF
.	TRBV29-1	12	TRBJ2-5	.	TGCAGCGTTGAAGAGGGAAAAGAGACCCAGTACTTC	CSVEEGKETQYF
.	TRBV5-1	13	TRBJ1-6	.	TGCGCCAGCAGTTGGGGGGATAATTCACCCCTCCACTTT	CASSWGDNSPLHF
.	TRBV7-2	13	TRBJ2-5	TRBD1	TGTGCCAGCAGCACCCAGGGGGCGGAGACCCAGTACTTC	CASSTQGAETQYF
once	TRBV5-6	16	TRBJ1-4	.	TGTGCCAGCAGCTTGGAGGCTGGCGCAACTAATGAAAAACTGTTTTTT	CASSLEAGATNEKLFF
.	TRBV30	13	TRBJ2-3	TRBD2	TGTGCCTGGAGTGTGAGCGGTAGCGGGTTACAGTATTTT	CAWSVSGSGLQYF